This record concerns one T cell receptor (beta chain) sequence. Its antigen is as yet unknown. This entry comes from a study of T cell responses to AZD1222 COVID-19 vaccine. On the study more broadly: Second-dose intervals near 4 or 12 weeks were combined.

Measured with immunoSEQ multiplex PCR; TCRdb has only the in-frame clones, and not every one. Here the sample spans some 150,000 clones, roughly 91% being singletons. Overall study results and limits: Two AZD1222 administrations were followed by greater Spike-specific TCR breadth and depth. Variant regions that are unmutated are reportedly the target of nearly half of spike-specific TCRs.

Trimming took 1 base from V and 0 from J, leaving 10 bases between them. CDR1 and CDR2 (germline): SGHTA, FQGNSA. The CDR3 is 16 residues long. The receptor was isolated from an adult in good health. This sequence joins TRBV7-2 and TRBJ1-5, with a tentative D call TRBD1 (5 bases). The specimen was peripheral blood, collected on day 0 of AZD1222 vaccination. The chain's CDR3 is CASSLGGAYSNQPQHF. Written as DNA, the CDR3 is TGTGCCAGCAGCTTAGGTGGGGCATATAGCAATCAGCCCCAGCATTTT.